This passage covers 9 T cell receptor beta chains from one sample sequenced in a study of T cell repertoires in cytomegalovirus infection. TCRdb analysed the reads with MiXCR anew, one entry per CDR3 protein. Of approximately 200,000 distinct CDR3 sequences listed, approximately 28% are singletons. Sequencing used PBMCs. The receptor source for this set is a human donor in good health (CMV status not recorded). Some clones in this sample may be carry-over from other donors' samples.

This chain joins TRBV2 and TRBJ1-5; D is unresolved. Trimming pared 3 bases from V and 0 bases from J, leaving 12 bases between. CDR1 and CDR2 (germline): SNHLY, FYNNEI. The CDR3 is made up of 16 amino acids. CDR3 in amino acids: CASSDGSLPSNQPQHF. The DNA for the CDR3 is TGTGCCAGCAGTGATGGGTCCCTTCCTAGCAATCAGCCCCAGCATTTT.

This clonotype was counted a few times. The V call is TRBV6-5, the J call TRBJ2-7; 9 positions match TRBD1. V shed 5 bases and J 4 bases; nucleotides not matched to a gene: 9. CDR1 and CDR2 (germline): MNHEY, SVGAGI. CDR3 length: 15 residues. In DNA form, the CDR3 reads TGTGCCAGCAGTATACAGGGGGCCGACGTTTACGAGCAGTACTTC. The encoded protein is CASSIQGADVYEQYF.

In its sample, this clonotype was seen a few times. This chain connects TRBV29-1 to TRBJ1-1; 8 bases line up with TRBD1. V lost 4 bases and J lost 3; bases outside the gene matches: 1. There are 12 residues in the CDR3. Germline-derived CDR1 and CDR2 are SQVTM and ANQGSEA. Here the CDR3 reads CSVAGGYTEAFF. In DNA, the CDR3 is TGCAGCGTTGCAGGGGGCTACACTGAAGCTTTCTTT. The whole variable domain, remainder taken from reference TRBV29-1 and TRBJ1-1, is SAVISQKPSRDICQRGTSLTIQCQVDSQVTMMFWYRQQPGQSLTLIATANQGSEATYESGFVIDKFPISRPNLTFSTLTVSNMSPEDSSIYLCSVAGGYTEAFFGQGTRLTVV.

The rearrangement uses TRBV27 and TRBJ1-1, with D maybe TRBD1 (5 bases). Germline V CDR1 and CDR2: MNHEY, SMNVEV (reference sequence). V dropped 8 bases and J dropped 6 bases, with 22 bases sitting between them. CDR3 size: 15 residues. This chain's CDR3 is CASLPLDRPNAEAFF. In DNA, the CDR3 is TGTGCCAGCCTTCCCCTTGACAGACCCAACGCTGAAGCTTTCTTT.

The chain links TRBV19 to TRBJ2-7; 10 bases match TRBD1. The germline CDR1 and CDR2 sequences are LNHDA and SQIVND (reference sequence). CDR3 size: 14 residues. V dropped 4 bases and J dropped 5; count of bases not matched to a gene: 5. The CDR3 sequence is CASSTRQGANEQYF. The CDR3 DNA is TGTGCCAGTAGTACCAGACAGGGGGCGAACGAGCAGTACTTC.

The chain combines TRBV2 with TRBJ1-1, with D maybe TRBD1 (6 bases). V lost 4 bases and J lost 1, with 16 bases in between. The CDR3 runs to 16 residues. Germline V CDR1 and CDR2: SNHLY, FYNNEI. CDR3 bases: TGTGCCAGCAGTGGACAGGACGGCCCCCGGAACACTGAAGCTTTCTTT. It is translated as CASSGQDGPRNTEAFF.

The gene calls are TRBV2 and TRBJ2-2; no clear D. The CDR3 runs 14 residues. Germline lookup yields CDR1 SNHLY and CDR2 FYNNEI. Trimming pared 6 bases from V and 1 base from J, leaving 9 bases between. This CDR3 is CASRDHRNTGELFF. The CDR3 DNA sequence: TGTGCCAGCAGGGACCACAGGAACACCGGGGAGCTGTTTTTT.

The rearrangement joins TRBV4-1 to TRBJ2-1, with D unresolved. The CDR3 runs to 15 residues. Trimming stripped 4 bases from V and 7 bases from J, with 17 bases between. Germline V gene lookup returns CDR1 MGHRA and CDR2 YSYEKL. The CDR3 DNA reads as TGCGCCAGCAGCCCATTCGTAGGGCAGAGGAATGAGCAGTTCTTC. It codes for CASSPFVGQRNEQFF.

The chain carries TRBV12-3 or TRBV12-4 and TRBJ1-1, with TRBD1 matching over 7 bases. The ends lost 4 bases at V and 7 bases at J; junction bases unmatched: 6. The CDR3 is made up of 13 amino acids. In DNA form, the CDR3 reads TGTGCCAGCAGTTCAAGGGACAGTTTTGAAGCTTTCTTT. Its translation is CASSSRDSFEAFF.